This T cell receptor (beta chain) was sequenced during a study of OX40 agonist ivuxolimab in advanced cancers. General study results and limits: At 0.1-3.0 mg/kg, partial responders had clonal expansion among the lowest observed. Clones of CD4+ and CD8+ blood T cells grew by week 6 at doses of 0.1 to 3.0 mg/kg. Expanded clones were, on average, more numerous among CD8+ T cells than CD4+.

Notes on this clone: As yet, its antigen is unknown.

Germline CDR1 is KGHSH and CDR2 is LQKENI. V shed 3 bases and J 5 bases; nucleotides not matched to a gene: 11. The CDR3 consists of 16 residues. The table came from immunoSEQ multiplex PCR; TCRdb's copy has only in-frame clones and leaves some out. The table includes over 80,000 clones, approximately 87% detected once. Patients with autoimmune history or systemic immunosuppression were excluded. This sample comprised CD4+ or CD8+ T cells sorted from blood, obtained in a trial of the OX40 agonist ivuxolimab. This chain joins TRBV18 and TRBJ2-7; 9 bases agree with TRBD2. The clonotype comes from an adult with an advanced solid tumor such as melanoma, head and neck, liver or kidney cancer. The DNA of the CDR3 is TGTGCCAGCTCACCCGCCACCGGGACTAGCAACCACGAGCAGTACTTC. Translating it yields CASSPATGTSNHEQYF.